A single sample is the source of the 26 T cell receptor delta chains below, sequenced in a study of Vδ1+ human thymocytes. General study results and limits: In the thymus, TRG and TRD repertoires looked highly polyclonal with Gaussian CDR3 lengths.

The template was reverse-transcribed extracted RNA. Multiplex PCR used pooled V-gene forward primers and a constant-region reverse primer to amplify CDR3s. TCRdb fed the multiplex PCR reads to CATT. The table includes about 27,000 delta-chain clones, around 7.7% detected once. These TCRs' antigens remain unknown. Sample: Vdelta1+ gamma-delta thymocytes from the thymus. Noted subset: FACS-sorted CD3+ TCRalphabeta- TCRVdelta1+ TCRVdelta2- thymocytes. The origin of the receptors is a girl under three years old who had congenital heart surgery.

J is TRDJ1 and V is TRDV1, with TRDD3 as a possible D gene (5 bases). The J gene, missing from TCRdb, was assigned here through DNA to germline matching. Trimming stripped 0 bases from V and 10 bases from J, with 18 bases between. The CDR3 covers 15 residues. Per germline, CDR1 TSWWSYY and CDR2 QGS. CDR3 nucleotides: TGTGCTCTTGGGGAACTAGTTTCTAAGCGGGGGGGACTCATCTTT. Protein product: CALGELVSKRGGLIF.

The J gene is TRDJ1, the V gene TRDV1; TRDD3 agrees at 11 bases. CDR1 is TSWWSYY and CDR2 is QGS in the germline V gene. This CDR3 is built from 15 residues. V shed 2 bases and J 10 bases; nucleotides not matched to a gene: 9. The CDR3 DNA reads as TGTGCTCTTGGGGAAGGGGACTGGGGGATAAATGGACTCATCTTT. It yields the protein CALGEGDWGINGLIF.

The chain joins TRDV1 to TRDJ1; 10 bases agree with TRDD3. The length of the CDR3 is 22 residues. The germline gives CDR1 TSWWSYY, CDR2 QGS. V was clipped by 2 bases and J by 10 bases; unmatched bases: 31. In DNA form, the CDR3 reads TGTGCTCTTGGGGAAATCCCCACAGTACTTTCGTACTGGGGGATGGCCTCTCGGGTACTCATCTTT. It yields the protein CALGEIPTVLSYWGMASRVLIF.

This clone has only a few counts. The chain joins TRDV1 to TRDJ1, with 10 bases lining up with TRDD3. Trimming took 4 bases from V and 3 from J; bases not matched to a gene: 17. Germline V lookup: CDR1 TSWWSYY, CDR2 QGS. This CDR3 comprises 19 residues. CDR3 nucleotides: TGTGCTCTTGGGGGGCAGTTTGGACCAACTGGGGGATCTGCCGATAAACTCATCTTT. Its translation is CALGGQFGPTGGSADKLIF.

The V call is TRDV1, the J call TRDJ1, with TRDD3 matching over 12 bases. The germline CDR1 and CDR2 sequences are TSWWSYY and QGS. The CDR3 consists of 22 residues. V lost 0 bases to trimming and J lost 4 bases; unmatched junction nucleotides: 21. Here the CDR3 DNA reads TGTGCTCTTGGGGAACTAGAGGTTACGGTCTACTGGGGGATACTGGCCTACGATAAACTCATCTTT. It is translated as CALGELEVTVYWGILAYDKLIF.

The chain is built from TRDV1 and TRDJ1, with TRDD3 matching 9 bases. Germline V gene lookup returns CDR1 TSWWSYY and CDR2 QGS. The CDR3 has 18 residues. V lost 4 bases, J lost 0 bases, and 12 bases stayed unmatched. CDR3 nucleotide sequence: TGTGCTCTTGGGGCCCCAAAACTGGGGGACAAGTACACCGATAAACTCATCTTT. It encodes CALGAPKLGDKYTDKLIF.

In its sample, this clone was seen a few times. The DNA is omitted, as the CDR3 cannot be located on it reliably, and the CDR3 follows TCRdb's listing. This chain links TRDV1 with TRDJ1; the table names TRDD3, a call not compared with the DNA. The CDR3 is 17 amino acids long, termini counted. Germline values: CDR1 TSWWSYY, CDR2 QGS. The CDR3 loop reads CALGELTFGDTPDKLIF.

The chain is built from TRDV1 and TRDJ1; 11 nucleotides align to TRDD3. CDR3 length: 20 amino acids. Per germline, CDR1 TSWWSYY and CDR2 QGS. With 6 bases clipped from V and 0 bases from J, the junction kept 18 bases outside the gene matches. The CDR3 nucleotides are TGTGCTCTTGGCCTCCTCTACACCTACTGGGGGATAAATTACACCGATAAACTCATCTTT. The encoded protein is CALGLLYTYWGINYTDKLIF.

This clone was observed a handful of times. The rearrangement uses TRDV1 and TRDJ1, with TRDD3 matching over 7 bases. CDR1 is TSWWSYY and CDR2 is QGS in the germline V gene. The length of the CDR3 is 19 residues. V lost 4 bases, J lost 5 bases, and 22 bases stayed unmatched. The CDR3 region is CALGGRINGEAGGPDKLIF. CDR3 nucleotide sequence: TGTGCTCTTGGGGGACGGATTAACGGGGAAGCTGGGGGTCCTGATAAACTCATCTTT.

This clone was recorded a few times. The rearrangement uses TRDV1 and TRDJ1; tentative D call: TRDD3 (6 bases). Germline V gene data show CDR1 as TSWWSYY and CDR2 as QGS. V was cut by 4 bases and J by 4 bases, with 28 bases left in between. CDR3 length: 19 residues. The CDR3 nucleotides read TGTGCTCTTGGGGTCGTCAGAAGGGAGCCGATACGCCAGGACGATAAACTCATCTTT. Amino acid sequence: CALGVVRREPIRQDDKLIF.

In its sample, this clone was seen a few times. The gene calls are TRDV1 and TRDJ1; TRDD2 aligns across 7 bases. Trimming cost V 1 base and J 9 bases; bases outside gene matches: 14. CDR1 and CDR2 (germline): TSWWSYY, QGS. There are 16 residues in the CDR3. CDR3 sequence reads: CALGEPFLRMTEELIF. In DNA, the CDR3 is TGTGCTCTTGGGGAACCTTTCCTACGAATGACTGAAGAACTCATCTTT.

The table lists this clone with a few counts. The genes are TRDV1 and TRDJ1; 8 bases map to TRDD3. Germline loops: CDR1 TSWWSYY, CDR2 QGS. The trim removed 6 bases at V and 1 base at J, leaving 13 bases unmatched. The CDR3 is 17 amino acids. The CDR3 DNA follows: TGTGCTCTTGGTCCCGTCAGTGGGGGATTGAGCACCGATAAACTCATCTTT. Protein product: CALGPVSGGLSTDKLIF.

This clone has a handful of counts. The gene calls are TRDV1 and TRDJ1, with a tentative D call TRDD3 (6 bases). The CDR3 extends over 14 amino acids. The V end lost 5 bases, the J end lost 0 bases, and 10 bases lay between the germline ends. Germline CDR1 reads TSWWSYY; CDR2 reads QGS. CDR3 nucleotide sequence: TGTGCTCTTGGGACGGGGATGTACACCGATAAACTCATCTTT. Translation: CALGTGMYTDKLIF.

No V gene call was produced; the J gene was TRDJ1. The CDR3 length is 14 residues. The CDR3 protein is CALGDPENLDKLIF. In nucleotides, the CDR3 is TGTGCTCTTGGGGACCCGGAGAATCTCGATAAACTCATCTTT.

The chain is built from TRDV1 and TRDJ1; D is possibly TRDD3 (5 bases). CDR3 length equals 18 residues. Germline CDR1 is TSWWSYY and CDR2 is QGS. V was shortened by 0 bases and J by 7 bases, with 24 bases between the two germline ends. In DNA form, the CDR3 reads TGTGCTCTTGGGGAACTAGAAGTCTGGGCGGTTCCGCCTTTTAAACTCATCTTT. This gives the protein CALGELEVWAVPPFKLIF.

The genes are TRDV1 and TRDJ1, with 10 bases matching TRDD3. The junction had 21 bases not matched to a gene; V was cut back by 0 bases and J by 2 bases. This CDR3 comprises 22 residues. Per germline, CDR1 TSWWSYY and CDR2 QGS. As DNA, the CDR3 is TGTGCTCTTGGGGAACTTGGGGGCTTCCTACGGTACTGGGGGATTCCGACCGATAAACTCATCTTT. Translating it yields CALGELGGFLRYWGIPTDKLIF.

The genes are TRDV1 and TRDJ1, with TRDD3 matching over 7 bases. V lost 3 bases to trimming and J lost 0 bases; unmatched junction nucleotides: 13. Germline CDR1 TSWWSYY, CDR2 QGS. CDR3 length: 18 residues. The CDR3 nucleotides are TGTGCTCTTGGGGAGCTAGGTACTGGGGACCTGTACACCGATAAACTCATCTTT. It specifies CALGELGTGDLYTDKLIF.

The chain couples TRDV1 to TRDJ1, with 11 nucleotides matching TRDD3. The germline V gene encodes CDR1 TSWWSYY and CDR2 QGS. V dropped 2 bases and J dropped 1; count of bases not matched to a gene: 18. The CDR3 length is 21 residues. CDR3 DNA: TGTGCTCTTGGGGAATGTATCCTCACATCTCCCTGGGGGATACCCACCGATAAACTCATCTTT. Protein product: CALGECILTSPWGIPTDKLIF.

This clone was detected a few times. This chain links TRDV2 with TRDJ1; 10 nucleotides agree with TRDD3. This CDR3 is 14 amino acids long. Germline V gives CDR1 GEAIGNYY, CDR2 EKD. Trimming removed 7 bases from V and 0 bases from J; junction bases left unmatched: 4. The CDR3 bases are TGTGCCTGCCTAACTGGGGGATACACCGATAAACTCATCTTT. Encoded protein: CACLTGGYTDKLIF.

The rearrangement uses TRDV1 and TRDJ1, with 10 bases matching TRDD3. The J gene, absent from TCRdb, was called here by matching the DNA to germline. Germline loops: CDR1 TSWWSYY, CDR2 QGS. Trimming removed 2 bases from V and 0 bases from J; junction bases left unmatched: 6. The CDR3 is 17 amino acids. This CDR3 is CALGEGFTGGYTDKLIF. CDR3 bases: TGTGCTCTTGGGGAAGGATTCACTGGGGGATACACCGATAAACTCATCTTT.

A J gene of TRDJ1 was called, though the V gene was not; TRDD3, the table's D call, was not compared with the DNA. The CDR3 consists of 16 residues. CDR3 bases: TGTGCTCTTGGGGAACGGAGGGGCTGGGGGTCGCATAAACTCATCTTT. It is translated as CALGERRGWGSHKLIF.

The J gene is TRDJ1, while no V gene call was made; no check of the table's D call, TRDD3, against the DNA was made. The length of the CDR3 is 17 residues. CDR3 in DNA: TGTGCTCTGGATTCCTCGGTGGACATGATATACACCGATAAACCCATCTTT. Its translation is CALDSSVDMIYTDKPIF.

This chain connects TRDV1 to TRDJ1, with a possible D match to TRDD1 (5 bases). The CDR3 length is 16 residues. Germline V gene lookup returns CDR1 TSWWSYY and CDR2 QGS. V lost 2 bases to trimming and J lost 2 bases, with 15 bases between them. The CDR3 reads CALGEKGSKWTDKLIF. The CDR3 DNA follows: TGTGCTCTTGGGGAAAAGGGGTCGAAATGGACCGATAAACTCATCTTT.

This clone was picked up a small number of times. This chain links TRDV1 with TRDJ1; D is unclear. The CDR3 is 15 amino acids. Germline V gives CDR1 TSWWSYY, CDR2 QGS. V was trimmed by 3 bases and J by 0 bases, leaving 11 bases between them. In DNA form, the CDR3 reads TGTGCTCTTGGGGATCCCGCCTCCCACACCGATAAACTCATCTTT. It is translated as CALGDPASHTDKLIF.

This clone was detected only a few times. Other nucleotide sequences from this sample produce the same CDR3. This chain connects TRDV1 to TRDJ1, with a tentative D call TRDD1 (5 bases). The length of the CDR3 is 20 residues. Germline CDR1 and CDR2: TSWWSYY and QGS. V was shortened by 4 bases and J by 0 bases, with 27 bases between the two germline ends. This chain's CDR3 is CALGGIGLSLLLRYTDKLIF. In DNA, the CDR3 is TGTGCTCTTGGGGGAATAGGTCTTTCTCTGCTACTGAGATACACCGATAAACTCATCTTT.

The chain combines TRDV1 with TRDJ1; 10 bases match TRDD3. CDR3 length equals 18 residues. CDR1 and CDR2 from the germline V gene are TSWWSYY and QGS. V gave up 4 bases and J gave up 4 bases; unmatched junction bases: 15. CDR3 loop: CALGVGTGGSAIIDKLIF. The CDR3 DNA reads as TGTGCTCTTGGGGTGGGTACTGGGGGATCCGCTATTATCGATAAACTCATCTTT.